The 12 T cell receptor beta chains in this list originate from one sample, sequenced in a study of T cell repertoires in cytomegalovirus infection. TCRdb processed the reads anew with MiXCR; each CDR3 protein has one entry. Of around 740,000 distinct CDR3 sequences in the sample, 35% were seen once. Sequencing was done on a sample of PBMCs. These receptors all stem from a human donor in good health (CMV status not recorded). Some clones in this sample may be carry-over from other donors' samples.

The genes are TRBV6-1 and TRBJ2-7, with TRBD1 identical over 8 bases. Germline CDR1 MNHNS, CDR2 SASEGT. Trimming at V came to 10 bases and at J to 2 bases, leaving 13 bases not matched to a gene. The CDR3 loop spans 15 amino acids. CDR3 nucleotides: TGTGCCATCAGCCCAGACAGGGGTCACCCCTACGAGCAGTACTTC. It yields the protein CAISPDRGHPYEQYF.

For this clonotype: One base away lies a much larger clone, so this may be a sequencing read error. The V and J genes are TRBV7-8 and TRBJ1-3, with TRBD1 as a possible D gene (5 bases). V was shortened by 7 bases and J by 0 bases, with 22 bases between the two germline ends. This CDR3 is built from 18 residues. Per germline, CDR1 SGHVS and CDR2 FQNEAQ. CDR3 in amino acids: CASIPTRDRRSSGNTIYF. The CDR3 nucleotides are TGTGCCAGCATCCCAACCAGAGACAGAAGAAGCTCTGGAAACACCATATATTTT.

V is TRBV5-4 and J is TRBJ2-7; 7 bases fit TRBD2. V lost 0 bases, J lost 3 bases, and 9 bases stayed unmatched. There are 16 residues in the CDR3. CDR1 and CDR2 from the germline V gene are SGHNT and YYREEE (reference sequence). In DNA form, the CDR3 reads TGTGCCAGCAGCTTGGGAGGTCGGGGAGGGAACTACGAGCAGTACTTC. This gives the protein CASSLGGRGGNYEQYF.

This clonotype was observed a handful of times. V is TRBV7-6 and J is TRBJ2-7; TRBD1 agrees at 8 bases. Germline CDR1 SGHVS, CDR2 FNYEAQ. The CDR3 loop spans 12 amino acids. Unmatched junction bases numbered 2, after V lost 5 bases and J lost 5 bases. The CDR3 DNA reads TGTGCCAGCAGCAAGACAGGGGACGAGCAGTACTTC. This sequence encodes CASSKTGDEQYF.

The chain links TRBV5-1 to TRBJ2-5; D is possibly TRBD2 (5 bases). Trimming left V 4 bases short and J 5 bases short, with 9 bases between. Germline assignment: CDR1 SGHRS and CDR2 YFSETQ. The CDR3 runs to 12 residues. The CDR3 loop is CASSHTGETQYF. In DNA form, the CDR3 reads TGCGCCAGCAGCCACACGGGGGAGACCCAGTACTTC.

In its sample, this clonotype was seen a few times. The chain uses TRBV4-1 and TRBJ1-3; D call uncertain. The V gene's germline CDR1 is MGHRA and CDR2 YSYEKL. This CDR3 is built from 13 residues. V was clipped by 1 base and J by 3 bases, with 4 bases between them. This CDR3 is CASSQVDGNTIYF. CDR3 DNA sequence: TGCGCCAGCAGCCAAGTGGATGGAAACACCATATATTTT.

Remarks on this clonotype: No conserved phenylalanine or tryptophan is present at the end of the CDR3, so a read error is the likely explanation. No DNA is shown, since the ends of the CDR3 on it are uncertain; the CDR3 is the one TCRdb lists. This chain links TRBV5-1 with TRBJ1-1; TRBD1, as called in the table, went unchecked against the DNA. Per germline, CDR1 SGHRS and CDR2 YFSETQ. The CDR3 numbers 14 amino acids, ends counted. CDR3 amino acids: CASSSDGRGPSKTI.

This rearrangement joins TRBV10-3 to TRBJ2-3, with D uncertain. In germline, CDR1 is ENHRY, CDR2 SYGVKD. The V gene lost 0 bases and the J gene lost 3 bases, with 10 bases spanning the gap. The CDR3 covers 15 residues. The DNA of the CDR3 is TGTGCCATCAGTGAGTCCCGGACCCCGACAGATACGCAGTATTTT. Its protein product is CAISESRTPTDTQYF.

The V gene is TRBV27, the J gene TRBJ2-7; D possibly matches TRBD1 or TRBD2 (5 bases each). Germline lookup yields CDR1 MNHEY and CDR2 SMNVEV (reference sequence). CDR3 length equals 14 residues. V dropped 4 bases and J dropped 2 bases, with 12 bases sitting between them. The CDR3 nucleotides are TGTGCCAGCAGTTCCGAGGGGCTAACCTACGAGCAGTACTTC. Translation: CASSSEGLTYEQYF.

Points on this clonotype: Because the CDR3 is missing its conserved closing phenylalanine or tryptophan, this is likely a read error. No DNA is shown, since the ends of the CDR3 on it are uncertain; the CDR3 is the one TCRdb lists. V usage is TRBV20-1 and J usage is TRBJ2-1; the listed D gene, TRBD2, was not tested against the DNA. The length of the CDR3 is 19 amino acids, counting both ends. In germline, CDR1 is DFQATT, CDR2 SNEGSKA (reference sequence). CDR3 residues: CSARFIAGDERESYNEKFL.

V and J are TRBV27 and TRBJ2-1, with 11 bases lining up with TRBD2. J lost 3 bases, V lost 2 bases, and 3 bases had no gene match. The CDR3 sequence is 16 residues long. Germline values: CDR1 MNHEY, CDR2 SMNVEV (reference sequence). The CDR3 is CASSLLAGGHYNEQFF. The CDR3 DNA sequence: TGTGCCAGCAGTTTACTAGCGGGGGGCCACTACAATGAGCAGTTCTTC.

Comments on this clonotype: The junction shows a germline mismatch at one end, possibly a read error. The chain joins TRBV27 to TRBJ1-5; D remains ambiguous. The germline gives CDR1 MNHEY, CDR2 SMNVEV (reference sequence). This CDR3 comprises 13 residues. The CDR3: CASSLGINKPQHF. CDR3 in DNA: TGTGCCAGCAGTTTAGGAATCAATAAGCCCCAGCATTTT.